This T cell receptor (beta chain) was profiled in a study of T cell responses to AZD1222 COVID-19 vaccine. Study-wide results and caveats: With two AZD1222 doses given, Spike-specific TCR breadth and depth both rose. Donors in the cohort were predominantly white British and more often female, and clonal diversity was possibly underestimated. Spike-spanning, vaccine-associated CD4 TCRs were dominant at 160-218 and 743-854. Baseline serostatus was positive in only six AZD1222 recipients.

The germline gives CDR1 SGDLS, CDR2 YYNGEE. This CDR3 is 13 amino acids long. Trimming stripped 3 bases from V and 6 bases from J, with 9 bases between. In this sample, this clone turned up a few times. Its antigen is not known. Sequenced by immunoSEQ multiplex PCR; TCRdb stores in-frame clones only, minus some. This table holds around 99,000 clones, under 95% found once. The chain links TRBV9 to TRBJ2-2, with D perhaps TRBD1 (5 bases). The TCR was taken from an adult who received the AZD1222 COVID-19 vaccine. The sequencing used peripheral blood, collected 28 days after the second AZD1222 dose. Written as DNA, the CDR3 is TGTGCCAGCAGCGAAACAGGTCCCGGGGAGCTGTTTTTT. Its protein product is CASSETGPGELFF.